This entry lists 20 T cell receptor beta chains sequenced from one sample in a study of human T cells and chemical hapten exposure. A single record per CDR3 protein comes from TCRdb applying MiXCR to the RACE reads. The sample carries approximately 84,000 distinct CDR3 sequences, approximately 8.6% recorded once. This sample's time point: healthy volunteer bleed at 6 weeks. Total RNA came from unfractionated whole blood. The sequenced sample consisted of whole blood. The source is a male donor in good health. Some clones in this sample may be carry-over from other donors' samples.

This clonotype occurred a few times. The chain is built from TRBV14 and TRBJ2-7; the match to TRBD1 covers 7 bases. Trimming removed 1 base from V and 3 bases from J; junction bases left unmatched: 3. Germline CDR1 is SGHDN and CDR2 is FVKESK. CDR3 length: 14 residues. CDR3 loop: CASSQGQGIYEQYF. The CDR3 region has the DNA TGTGCCAGCAGCCAAGGACAGGGAATCTACGAGCAGTACTTC.

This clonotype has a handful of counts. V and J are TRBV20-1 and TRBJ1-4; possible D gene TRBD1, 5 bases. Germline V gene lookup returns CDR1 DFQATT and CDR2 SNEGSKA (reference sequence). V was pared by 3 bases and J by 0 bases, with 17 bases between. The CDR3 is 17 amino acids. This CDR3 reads CSASYGAGSATNEKLFF. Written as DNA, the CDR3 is TGCAGTGCTAGTTATGGGGCCGGGTCTGCAACTAATGAAAAACTGTTTTTT.

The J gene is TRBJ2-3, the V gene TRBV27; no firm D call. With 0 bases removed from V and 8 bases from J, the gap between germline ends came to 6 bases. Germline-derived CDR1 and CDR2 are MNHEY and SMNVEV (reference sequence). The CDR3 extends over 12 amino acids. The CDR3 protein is CASSLSLPTQYF. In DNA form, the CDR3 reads TGTGCCAGCAGTTTATCTCTTCCTACGCAGTATTTT.

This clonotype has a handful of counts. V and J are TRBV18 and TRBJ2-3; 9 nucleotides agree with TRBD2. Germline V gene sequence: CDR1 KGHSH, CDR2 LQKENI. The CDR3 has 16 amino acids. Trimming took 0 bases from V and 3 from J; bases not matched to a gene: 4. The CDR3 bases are TGTGCCAGCTCACCACCTAGCGGGAGTGGAACAGATACGCAGTATTTT. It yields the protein CASSPPSGSGTDTQYF.

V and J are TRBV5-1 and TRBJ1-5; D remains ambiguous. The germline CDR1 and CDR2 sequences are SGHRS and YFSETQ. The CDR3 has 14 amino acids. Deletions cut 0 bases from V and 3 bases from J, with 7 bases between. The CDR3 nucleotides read TGCGCCAGCAGCTTGGACGGTCACAATCAGCCCCAGCATTTT. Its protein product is CASSLDGHNQPQHF.

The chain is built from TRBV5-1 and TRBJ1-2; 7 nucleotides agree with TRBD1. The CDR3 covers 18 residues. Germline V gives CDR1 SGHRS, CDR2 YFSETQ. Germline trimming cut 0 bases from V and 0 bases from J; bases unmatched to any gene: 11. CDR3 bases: TGCGCCAGCAGCTTGGTGGATTGGGGGACAGCCACTAACTATGGCTACACCTTC. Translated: CASSLVDWGTATNYGYTF.

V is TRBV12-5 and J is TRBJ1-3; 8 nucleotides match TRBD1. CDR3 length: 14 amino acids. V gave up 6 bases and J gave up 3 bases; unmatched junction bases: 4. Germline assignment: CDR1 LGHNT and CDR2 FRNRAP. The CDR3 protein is CASGRTGFGNTIYF. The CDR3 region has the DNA TGTGCTAGTGGCCGGACAGGGTTTGGAAACACCATATATTTT.

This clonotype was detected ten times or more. The CDR3 loop reads CASSQELAGADTQYF. In DNA, the CDR3 is TGTGCCAGCAGCCAGGAACTAGCGGGGGCAGATACGCAGTATTTT. The chain couples TRBV4-2 to TRBJ2-3, with TRBD2 matching 11 bases. The CDR3 has 15 amino acids. After removal of 3 bases from V and 4 bases from J, the junction contained 3 bases not matched to a gene. Germline values: CDR1 LGHNA, CDR2 YNFKEQ.

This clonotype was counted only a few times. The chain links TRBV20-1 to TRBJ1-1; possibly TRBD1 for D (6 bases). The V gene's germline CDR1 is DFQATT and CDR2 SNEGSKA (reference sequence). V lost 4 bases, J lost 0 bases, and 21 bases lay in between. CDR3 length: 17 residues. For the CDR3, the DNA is TGCAGTGCTAACACAGGGACCTATACGAAAATGAACACTGAAGCTTTCTTT. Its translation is CSANTGTYTKMNTEAFF.

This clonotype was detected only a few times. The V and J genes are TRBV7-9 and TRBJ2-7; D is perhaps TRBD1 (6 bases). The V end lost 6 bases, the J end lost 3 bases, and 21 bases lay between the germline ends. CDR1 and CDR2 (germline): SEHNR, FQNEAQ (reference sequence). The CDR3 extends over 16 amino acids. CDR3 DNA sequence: TGTGCCAGCAGGCCAATACAGGGTCCGCCGGGCTACGAGCAGTACTTC. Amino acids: CASRPIQGPPGYEQYF.

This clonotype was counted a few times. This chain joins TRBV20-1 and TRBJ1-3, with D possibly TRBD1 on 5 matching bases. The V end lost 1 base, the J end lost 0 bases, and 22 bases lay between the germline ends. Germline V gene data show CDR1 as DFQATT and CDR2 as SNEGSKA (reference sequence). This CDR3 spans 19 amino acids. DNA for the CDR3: TGCAGTGCTAGAGTACTTAGTCCCGACAGCCCATTCTCTGGAAACACCATATATTTT. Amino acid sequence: CSARVLSPDSPFSGNTIYF.

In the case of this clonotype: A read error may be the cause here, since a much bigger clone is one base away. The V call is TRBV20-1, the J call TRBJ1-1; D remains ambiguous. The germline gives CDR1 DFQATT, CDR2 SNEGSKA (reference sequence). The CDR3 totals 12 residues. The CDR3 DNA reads TGCAGTGCTAGTCCCGAGAACACTGAAGCTTCCTTT. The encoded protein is CSASPENTEASF.

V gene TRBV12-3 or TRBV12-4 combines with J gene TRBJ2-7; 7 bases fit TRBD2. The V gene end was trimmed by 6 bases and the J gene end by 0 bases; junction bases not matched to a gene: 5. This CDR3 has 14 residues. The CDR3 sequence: CASSAGVGSYEQYF. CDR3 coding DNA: TGTGCCAGCAGCGCGGGGGTCGGCTCCTACGAGCAGTACTTC.

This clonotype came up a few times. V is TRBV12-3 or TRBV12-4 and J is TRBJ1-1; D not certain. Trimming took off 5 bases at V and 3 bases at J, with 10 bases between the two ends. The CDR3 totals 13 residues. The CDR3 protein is CASSPPRYTEAFF. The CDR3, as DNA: TGTGCCAGCAGTCCCCCTAGATACACTGAAGCTTTCTTT.

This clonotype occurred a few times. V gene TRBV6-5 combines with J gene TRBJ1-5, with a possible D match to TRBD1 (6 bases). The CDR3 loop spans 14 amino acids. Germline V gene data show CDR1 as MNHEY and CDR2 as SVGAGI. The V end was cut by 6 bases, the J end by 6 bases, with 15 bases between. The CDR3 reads CASSGSLDSQPQHF. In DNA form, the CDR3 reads TGTGCCAGCAGCGGGTCCTTGGACAGTCAGCCCCAGCATTTT.

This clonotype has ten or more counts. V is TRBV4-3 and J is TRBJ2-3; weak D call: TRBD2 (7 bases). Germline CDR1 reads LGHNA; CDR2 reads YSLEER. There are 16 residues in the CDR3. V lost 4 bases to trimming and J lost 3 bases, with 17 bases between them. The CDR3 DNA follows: TGCGCCAGCAGCCTGGGGGAGGGGGTAACAACAGATACGCAGTATTTT. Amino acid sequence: CASSLGEGVTTDTQYF.

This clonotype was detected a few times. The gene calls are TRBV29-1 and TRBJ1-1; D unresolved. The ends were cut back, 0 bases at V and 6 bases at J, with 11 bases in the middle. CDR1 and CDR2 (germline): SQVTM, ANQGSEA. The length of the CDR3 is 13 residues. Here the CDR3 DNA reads TGCAGCGTTGAAGATAGGAGTTTGGCTGAAGCTTTCTTT. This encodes CSVEDRSLAEAFF. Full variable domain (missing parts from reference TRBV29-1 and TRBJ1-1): SAVISQKPSRDICQRGTSLTIQCQVDSQVTMMFWYRQQPGQSLTLIATANQGSEATYESGFVIDKFPISRPNLTFSTLTVSNMSPEDSSIYLCSVEDRSLAEAFFGQGTRLTVV.

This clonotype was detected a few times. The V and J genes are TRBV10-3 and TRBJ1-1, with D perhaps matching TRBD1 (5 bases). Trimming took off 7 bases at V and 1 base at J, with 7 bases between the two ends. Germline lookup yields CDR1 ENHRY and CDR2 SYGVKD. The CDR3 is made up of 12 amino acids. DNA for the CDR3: TGTGCCATCACGGGGGGGAACACTGAAGCTTTCTTT. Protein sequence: CAITGGNTEAFF.

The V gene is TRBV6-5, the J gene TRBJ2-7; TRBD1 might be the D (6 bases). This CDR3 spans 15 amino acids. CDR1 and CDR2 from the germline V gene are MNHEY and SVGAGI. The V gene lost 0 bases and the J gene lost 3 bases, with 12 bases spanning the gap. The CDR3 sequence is CASSYSWDTNYEQYF. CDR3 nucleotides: TGTGCCAGCAGTTACTCTTGGGACACCAACTACGAGCAGTACTTC.

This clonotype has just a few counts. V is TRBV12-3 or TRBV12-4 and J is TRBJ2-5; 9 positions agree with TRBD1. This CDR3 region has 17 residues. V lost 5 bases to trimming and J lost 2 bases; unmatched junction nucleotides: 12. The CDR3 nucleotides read TGTGCCAGCAGTAACCCCCGACAGGGGGTGTTTCAAGAGACCCAGTACTTC. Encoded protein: CASSNPRQGVFQETQYF.